Sequencing of this T cell receptor (beta chain) was carried out in a study of cytomegalovirus exposure and HLA in healthy donors. In the PCR, 60 Vbeta and 13 Jbeta primers were used. The data were produced by immunoSEQ multiplex PCR, yet TCRdb's version contains in-frame clones alone and is incomplete. The table includes 170,000 or so clones, 65% to 80% detected once. Per germline, CDR1 MNHEY and CDR2 SVGAGI. J lost 5 bases, V lost 2 bases, and 7 bases had no gene match. The CDR3 consists of 15 residues. This chain uses TRBV6-5 with TRBJ2-5, with TRBD2 matching over 8 bases. Sequencing used PBMCs. The TCR comes from a woman aged 50 to 60 in good health and CMV-seropositive. The chain's CDR3 is CASSYVRAGEETQYF. In nucleotides, the CDR3 is TGTGCCAGCAGTTACGTGCGAGCGGGAGAGGAGACCCAGTACTTC.